The 23 T cell receptor beta chains reported below all come from one sample, sequenced in a study of human CD8 memory T cell subsets. Investigators built TCR beta libraries using UMI-labeled 5' RACE. TCRdb reworked the 5' RACE reads into one entry per CDR3 protein, no DNA. The specimen's table records fewer than 20,000 distinct CDR3 sequences. The sequencing sample was made of CD8+ T cells from PBMCs. Receptors originate from a human donor in good health.

The chain uses TRBV24-1 and TRBJ2-3; there is no DNA to check the TCRdb D call of TRBD2. Germline CDR1 is KGHDR and CDR2 is SFDVKD. The CDR3 covers 16 residues. The CDR3 loop reads CATSTGFSEYTDTQYF.

This chain links TRBV7-9 with TRBJ2-2; the TCRdb call, TRBD2, lacks DNA for checking. The CDR3 consists of 14 residues. Germline V gene data show CDR1 as SEHNR and CDR2 as FQNEAQ (reference sequence). CDR3 loop: CASSRGASPGELFF.

The CDR3 is CASSVDRAQETQYF. The V call is TRBV6-6, the J call TRBJ2-5; there is no DNA to check the TCRdb D call of TRBD1. The germline CDR1 and CDR2 sequences are MNHNY and SVGAGI (reference sequence). CDR3 length: 14 residues.

The chain joins TRBV5-6 to TRBJ1-1. CDR3 length: 14 amino acids. Germline V CDR1 and CDR2: SGHDT, YYEEEE. This CDR3 is CASSLVLGNTEAFF.

The chain joins TRBV19 to TRBJ2-1; there is no DNA to check the TCRdb D call of TRBD2. The CDR3 consists of 16 residues. Germline CDR1 LNHDA, CDR2 SQIVND (reference sequence). CDR3 protein: CASSIGGRSSYNEQFF.

The rearrangement joins TRBV4-3 to TRBJ2-7; TCRdb's D call of TRBD1 is untestable without DNA. CDR3 size: 13 residues. Germline CDR1 LGHNA, CDR2 YSLEER. The chain's CDR3 is CASSQDRGYEQYF.

The chain joins TRBV27 to TRBJ2-7. The length of the CDR3 is 13 residues. CDR1 and CDR2 from the germline V gene are MNHEY and SMNVEV (reference sequence). The CDR3 spells CASSSDRSNEQYF.

This chain uses TRBV7-9 with TRBJ2-7; TCRdb lists TRBD1, though no DNA is available to test this call. CDR1 is SEHNR and CDR2 is FQNEAQ in the germline V gene (reference sequence). This CDR3 comprises 16 residues. CDR3 in amino acids: CASSLTGQGTVYEQYF.

The chain recombines TRBV12-3 or TRBV12-4 with TRBJ1-1. This CDR3 contains 15 residues. The CDR3 region is CASLLGGGMNTEAFF.

This clonotype is called medium-sized (0.01 to 0.1%) based on its frequency. The J gene is TRBJ1-1, the V gene TRBV29-1; the TCRdb call, TRBD1, lacks DNA for checking. This CDR3 region has 13 residues. Germline V lookup: CDR1 SQVTM, CDR2 ANQGSEA. The CDR3 here is CSVPQPGGTEAFF.

The chain links TRBV4-1 to TRBJ1-1; without DNA, the TCRdb call of TRBD1 cannot be checked. This CDR3 is built from 17 residues. The germline CDR1 and CDR2 sequences are MGHRA and YSYEKL. The CDR3 sequence: CASSQDTGAVSNTEAFF.

This clonotype counts as medium-sized by frequency. The V gene is TRBV5-6, the J gene TRBJ2-5; the D call of TRBD1 rests on TCRdb alone, since no DNA is present to check it. There are 14 residues in the CDR3. Germline assignment: CDR1 SGHDT and CDR2 YYEEEE. The CDR3 region is CASSLAAGKKTQYF.

V is TRBV6-1 and J is TRBJ2-7; TCRdb outputs TRBD1, but without DNA this stays unchecked. Germline assignment: CDR1 MNHNS and CDR2 SASEGT. CDR3 size: 14 residues. The CDR3: CASSEWGPQAEQYF.

The chain combines TRBV28 with TRBJ2-7; TCRdb lists TRBD1, though no DNA is available to test this call. The CDR3 length is 14 residues. Germline-derived CDR1 and CDR2 are MDHEN and SYDVKM. The CDR3 protein is CASSFDTYGAAQYF.

CDR3: CASSTLAQNEKLFF. V usage is TRBV7-9 and J usage is TRBJ1-4. Germline V lookup: CDR1 SEHNR, CDR2 FQNEAQ (reference sequence). There are 14 residues in the CDR3.

The chain employs TRBV5-1 and TRBJ2-3; no DNA is available, so the TRBD2 call from TCRdb remains unchecked. The CDR3 runs to 14 residues. Looked up from germline, CDR1 is SGHRS and CDR2 is YFSETQ. CDR3 sequence: CASSSRDFTDTQYF.

The rearrangement uses TRBV2 and TRBJ1-1. Germline CDR1 is SNHLY and CDR2 is FYNNEI. The CDR3 is 13 amino acids. The CDR3 is CASSDSWNTEAFF.

The chain couples TRBV13 to TRBJ1-2; TCRdb selects TRBD1, and the lack of DNA leaves this call unchecked. From germline, CDR1 is PRHDT and CDR2 FYEKMQ (reference sequence). The CDR3 has 13 amino acids. CDR3 in amino acids: CASSHRVTPGYTF. The complete variable domain, with remaining parts taken from reference TRBV13 and TRBJ1-2, reads AAGVIQSPRHLIKEKRETATLKCYPIPRHDTVYWYQQGPGQDPQFLISFYEKMQSDKGSIPDRFSAQQFSDYHSELNMSSLELGDSALYFCASSHRVTPGYTFGSGTRLTVV.

The chain employs TRBV12-3 or TRBV12-4 and TRBJ2-2; without DNA, the TCRdb call of TRBD1 cannot be checked. The CDR3 is 12 amino acids. The CDR3 here is CASTGGTGELFF.

The chain links TRBV19 to TRBJ2-7; checking the TCRdb D call of TRBD1 is not possible without DNA. The CDR3 has 14 residues. Germline V gives CDR1 LNHDA, CDR2 SQIVND (reference sequence). This chain's CDR3 is CASSMGTGGYEQYF.

V gene TRBV2 combines with J gene TRBJ2-5; TCRdb lists TRBD1, though no DNA is available to test this call. Germline values: CDR1 SNHLY, CDR2 FYNNEI. The CDR3 totals 15 residues. The CDR3 protein is CASSDRGPQQETQYF.

The V gene is TRBV3-1, the J gene TRBJ2-2; TCRdb picks TRBD1, but there is no DNA to check that call. Germline V gene lookup returns CDR1 LGHDT and CDR2 YNNKEL (reference sequence). The CDR3 totals 16 residues. CDR3: CASSPGAGPNTGELFF. The full variable domain, with the rest looked up from reference TRBV3-1 and TRBJ2-2, is DTAVSQTPKYLVTQMGNDKSIKCEQNLGHDTMYWYKQDSKKFLKIMFSYNNKELIINETVPNRFSPKSPDKAHLNLHINSLELGDSAVYFCASSPGAGPNTGELFFGEGSRLTVL.

V gene TRBV29-1 combines with J gene TRBJ2-1; lacking DNA, the TRBD1 call made by TCRdb goes unchecked. Germline CDR1 reads SQVTM; CDR2 reads ANQGSEA. The CDR3 totals 13 residues. The CDR3: CSVETGEYNEQFF.